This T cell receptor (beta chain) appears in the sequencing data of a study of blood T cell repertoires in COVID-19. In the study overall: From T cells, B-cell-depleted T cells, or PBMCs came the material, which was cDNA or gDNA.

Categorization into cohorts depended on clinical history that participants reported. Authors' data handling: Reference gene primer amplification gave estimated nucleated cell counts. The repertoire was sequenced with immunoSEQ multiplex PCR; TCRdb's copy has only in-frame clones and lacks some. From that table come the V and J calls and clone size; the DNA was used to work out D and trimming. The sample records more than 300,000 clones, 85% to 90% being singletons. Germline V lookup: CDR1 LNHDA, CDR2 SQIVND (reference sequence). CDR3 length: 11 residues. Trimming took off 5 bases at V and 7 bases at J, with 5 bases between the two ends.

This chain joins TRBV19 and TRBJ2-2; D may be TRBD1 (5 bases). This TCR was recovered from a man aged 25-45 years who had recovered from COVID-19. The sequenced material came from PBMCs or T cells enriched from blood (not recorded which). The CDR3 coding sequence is TGTGCCAGTAGTGACAGCGGGGAGCTGTTTTTT. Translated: CASSDSGELFF.